The count of the clone carrying this TCR beta chain is one. Its antigen is currently unknown. TCRdb recomputed calls from the reads with MiXCR, one row per CDR3 protein. The data hold 510,000 or so distinct CDR3 sequences, with 26% observed a single time. Germline V gene sequence: CDR1 MNHNS, CDR2 SASEGT. This CDR3 is built from 17 residues. The ends lost 6 bases at V and 2 bases at J; junction bases unmatched: 9. The data belong to a study of T cell repertoires in cytomegalovirus infection. The overall study: Carrying CMV and the relevant HLA type showed in public TCR beta signatures. The study, taken as a whole, reports: Predominance within the ex vivo response was attributable to HLA-C-restricted CMV-specific TCR beta clonotypes.

The sequence was obtained from a human donor in good health (CMV status not recorded). Some clones in this sample may be carry-over from other donors' samples. Sequencing was carried out using PBMCs. The V and J genes are TRBV6-1 and TRBJ2-5; 13 bases map to TRBD2. In DNA, the CDR3 is TGTGCCAGCAGACGACCGGGACTAGCGGGAAGGCAAGAGACCCAGTACTTC. Amino acids: CASRRPGLAGRQETQYF.